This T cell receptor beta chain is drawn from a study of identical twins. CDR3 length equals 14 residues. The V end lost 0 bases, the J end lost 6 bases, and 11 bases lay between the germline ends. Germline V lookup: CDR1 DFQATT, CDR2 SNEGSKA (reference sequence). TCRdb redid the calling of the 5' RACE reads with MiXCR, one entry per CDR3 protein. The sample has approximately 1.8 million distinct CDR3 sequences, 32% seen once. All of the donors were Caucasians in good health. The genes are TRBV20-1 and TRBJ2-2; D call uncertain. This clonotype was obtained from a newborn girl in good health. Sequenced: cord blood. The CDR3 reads CSARDPFVAGELFF. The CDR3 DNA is TGCAGTGCTAGAGACCCCTTTGTGGCCGGGGAGCTGTTTTTT.